Presented here are 27 T cell receptor beta chains from one specimen sequenced in a study of human T cells and chemical hapten exposure. The time point: healthy volunteer bleed at 6 weeks. Unfractionated whole blood yielded total RNA. TCRdb reprocessed the RACE reads via MiXCR and lists one record per CDR3 protein. This sample carries under 90,000 distinct CDR3 sequences, approximately 8.6% of them seen once, and the ten largest clones take 1.5%. Sequenced material: whole blood. The receptors shown here come from a male donor in good health. Some clones in this sample may be carry-over from other donors' samples.

Many counts were recorded for this clonotype. V and J are TRBV6-5 and TRBJ1-1, with D unresolved. The CDR3 loop spans 10 amino acids. The V gene lost 9 bases and the J gene lost 5 bases, with 7 bases spanning the gap. The germline gives CDR1 MNHEY, CDR2 SVGAGI. CDR3 DNA: TGTGCCAGTGGGCGGACTGAAGCTTTCTTT. This gives the protein CASGRTEAFF.

The chain has TRBV6-5 and TRBJ2-2; no reliable D call. CDR1 MNHEY and CDR2 SVGAGI come from the germline V gene. CDR3 size: 16 residues. V dropped 6 bases and J dropped 1 base, with 15 bases sitting between them. This chain's CDR3 is CASRAILHLNTGELFF. Here the CDR3 DNA reads TGTGCCAGCAGGGCGATATTACATCTGAACACCGGGGAGCTGTTTTTT.

This clonotype was seen more than once but under ten times. The chain links TRBV7-9 to TRBJ1-1; maybe TRBD1 (6 bases). The ends were cut back, 0 bases at V and 5 bases at J, with 16 bases in the middle. Germline CDR1 reads SEHNR; CDR2 reads FQNEAQ (reference sequence). The CDR3 extends over 16 amino acids. CDR3 sequence: CASSLATRRTGTEAFF. CDR3 DNA sequence: TGTGCCAGCAGCTTAGCTACCCGACGTACAGGGACTGAAGCTTTCTTT.

At least ten counts were recorded for this clonotype. The rearrangement links TRBV20-1 to TRBJ1-1; D gene uncertain. CDR3 length equals 11 residues. V was shortened by 6 bases and J by 1 base, with 6 bases between the two germline ends. Germline loops: CDR1 DFQATT, CDR2 SNEGSKA (reference sequence). The CDR3 DNA sequence: TGCAGTGCCCCATCGAACACTGAAGCTTTCTTT. This sequence encodes CSAPSNTEAFF.

V gene TRBV30 combines with J gene TRBJ1-1, with 8 positions matching TRBD1. Germline assignment: CDR1 GTSNPN and CDR2 SVGIG (reference sequence). V lost 3 bases and J lost 3; bases outside the gene matches: 6. The CDR3 loop spans 14 amino acids. The CDR3 region has the DNA TGTGCCTGGAGCTTGTCAGGGGGCTACACTGAAGCTTTCTTT. This sequence encodes CAWSLSGGYTEAFF.

This clonotype was seen once. The rearrangement links TRBV5-1 to TRBJ2-3, with 14 nucleotides matching TRBD2. The germline V gene has CDR1 SGHRS and CDR2 YFSETQ. The length of the CDR3 is 14 residues. The J segment lost 4 bases and the V segment lost 7 bases, leaving 2 bases of the junction unmatched. CDR3: CASGLAGGADTQYF. The CDR3 DNA reads as TGCGCCAGCGGACTAGCGGGAGGAGCAGATACGCAGTATTTT. The entire variable domain, with the rest obtained from reference TRBV5-1 and TRBJ2-3, is as follows: KAGVTQTPRYLIKTRGQQVTLSCSPISGHRSVSWYQQTPGQGLQFLFEYFSETQRNKGNFPGRFSGRQFSNSRSEMNVSTLELGDSALYLCASGLAGGADTQYFGPGTRLTVL.

The V gene is TRBV6-6, the J gene TRBJ1-1, with a possible D match to TRBD1 (5 bases). The CDR3 covers 14 residues. Germline V gives CDR1 MNHNY, CDR2 SVGAGI (reference sequence). Trimming removed 7 bases at V and 1 base at J, with 13 bases between. The CDR3 bases are TGTGCCAGCACCACTCCACAGGAGAACACTGAAGCTTTCTTT. It translates to CASTTPQENTEAFF.

This clonotype was detected many times. The J gene is TRBJ1-1, the V gene TRBV9; TRBD1 might be the D (5 bases). V lost 0 bases and J lost 2, with 8 bases in between. Germline V CDR1 and CDR2: SGDLS, YYNGEE. The CDR3 loop spans 14 amino acids. The CDR3 is CASSVGTLNTEAFF. CDR3 DNA sequence: TGTGCCAGCAGCGTAGGGACACTCAACACTGAAGCTTTCTTT.

This chain connects TRBV3-1 to TRBJ1-1; TRBD1 is a possible D gene (5 bases). Trimming took off 9 bases at V and 1 base at J, with 15 bases between the two ends. CDR1 LGHDT and CDR2 YNNKEL come from the germline V gene (reference sequence). CDR3 length: 14 residues. The CDR3 is CASSSRAKNTEAFF. CDR3 bases: TGTGCCAGTTCCTCCAGGGCTAAGAACACTGAAGCTTTCTTT.

This clonotype was seen many times. The genes are TRBV27 and TRBJ1-6, with a tentative D call TRBD1 (6 bases). V was trimmed by 2 bases and J by 7 bases, leaving 15 bases between them. The CDR3 contains 16 residues. Per the germline V gene, CDR1 is MNHEY and CDR2 is SMNVEV (reference sequence). The CDR3 reads CASSLQGNVENSPLHF. The CDR3 DNA follows: TGTGCCAGCAGTTTACAGGGGAATGTAGAAAATTCACCCCTCCACTTT.

This clonotype was observed a few times. The J gene is TRBJ2-1, the V gene TRBV27, with D possibly TRBD2 on 5 matching bases. There are 13 residues in the CDR3. V lost 2 bases and J lost 6, with 8 bases in between. Germline CDR1 is MNHEY and CDR2 is SMNVEV (reference sequence). CDR3 in amino acids: CASSLGLPNEQFF. The CDR3 DNA reads as TGTGCCAGCAGTTTAGGACTTCCCAATGAGCAGTTCTTC.

The gene calls are TRBV9 and TRBJ1-6; D remains ambiguous. V was clipped by 0 bases and J by 10 bases, with 11 bases between them. CDR3 length: 14 residues. Per germline, CDR1 SGDLS and CDR2 YYNGEE. The chain's CDR3 is CASSVAGTSSPLHF. The CDR3 DNA is TGTGCCAGCAGCGTAGCGGGTACCAGCTCACCCCTCCACTTT.

This clonotype was observed a handful of times. The chain links TRBV6-2 or TRBV6-3 to TRBJ2-7, with 8 bases aligning to TRBD1. V gave up 2 bases and J gave up 3 bases; unmatched junction bases: 6. CDR3 length equals 15 residues. In germline, CDR1 is MNHEY, CDR2 SVGEGT. Here the CDR3 DNA reads TGTGCCAGCAGTTACGAGGGCACAGGGGGCTACGAGCAGTACTTC. Its translation: CASSYEGTGGYEQYF.

This clonotype occurred many times. The chain links TRBV4-2 to TRBJ2-7; the match to TRBD2 covers 11 bases. With 1 base clipped from V and 1 base from J, the junction kept 9 bases outside the gene matches. CDR3 size: 18 residues. Germline V gives CDR1 LGHNA, CDR2 YNFKEQ. The CDR3 sequence is CASSQVSLAGDHSYEQYF. CDR3 bases: TGTGCCAGCAGCCAAGTATCACTAGCGGGGGACCATTCCTACGAGCAGTACTTC.

The chain carries TRBV7-6 and TRBJ2-7; TRBD2 might be the D (5 bases). The V end was cut by 5 bases, the J end by 3 bases, with 8 bases between. The germline V gene encodes CDR1 SGHVS and CDR2 FNYEAQ. This CDR3 is built from 12 residues. Written as DNA, the CDR3 is TGTGCCAGCAGCGGGAGCGACTACGAGCAGTACTTC. Residues: CASSGSDYEQYF.

This clonotype has more than one count but fewer than ten. The chain combines TRBV12-3 or TRBV12-4 with TRBJ2-3; the D gene is possibly TRBD1 (5 bases). The germline V and J ends were trimmed by 5 bases and 0 bases, with 9 bases remaining between them. The CDR3 covers 14 residues. In nucleotides, the CDR3 is TGTGCCAGCAGTCAACGGACAAGCACAGATACGCAGTATTTT. Translating it yields CASSQRTSTDTQYF.

This clonotype was observed a few times. V is TRBV4-1 and J is TRBJ1-1; D gene unclear. Germline V gene data show CDR1 as MGHRA and CDR2 as YSYEKL. Trimming left V 0 bases short and J 4 bases short, with 12 bases between. The CDR3 sequence is 15 residues long. For the CDR3, the DNA is TGCGCCAGCAGCCAAGAGAGGGTTTCCGGCACTGAAGCTTTCTTT. Protein sequence: CASSQERVSGTEAFF.

This chain connects TRBV5-1 to TRBJ2-1; 7 nucleotides align to TRBD1. CDR1 is SGHRS, CDR2 YFSETQ, per germline. The CDR3 contains 12 residues. V was clipped by 4 bases and J by 8 bases; unmatched bases: 3. Written as DNA, the CDR3 is TGCGCCAGCAGCGTACAGGGGCATGAGCAGTTCTTC. This sequence encodes CASSVQGHEQFF.

Turning to this clonotype: One end of the junction does not line up with germline, which may come from a read error. This chain connects TRBV2 to TRBJ2-3; 9 nucleotides align to TRBD2. CDR3 length equals 15 residues. CDR1 is SNHLY and CDR2 is FYNNEI in the germline V gene. CDR3 in amino acids: CASREAGGSADTQYF. The DNA for the CDR3 is TGTGCCAGCAGGGAAGCGGGAGGAAGCGCAGATACGCAGTATTTT.

At least ten counts were recorded for this clonotype. The CDR3 nucleotides read TGTGCCAGCTCAAAACAGGGGGAGAACTATGGCTACACCTTC. It yields the protein CASSKQGENYGYTF. This sequence joins TRBV18 and TRBJ1-2, with 8 bases matching TRBD1. Germline V gene lookup returns CDR1 KGHSH and CDR2 LQKENI. The CDR3 is 14 residues long. The J segment lost 2 bases and the V segment lost 5 bases, leaving 4 bases of the junction unmatched. Combining the CDR3 with reference TRBV18 and TRBJ1-2 gives the whole variable domain NAGVMQNPRHLVRRRGQEARLRCSPMKGHSHVYWYRQLPEEGLKFMVYLQKENIIDESGMPKERFSAEFPKEGPSILRIQQVVRGDSAAYFCASSKQGENYGYTFGSGTRLTVV.

This clonotype was counted many times. The chain has TRBV6-1 and TRBJ1-6; TRBD1 agrees at 10 bases. Per germline, CDR1 MNHNS and CDR2 SASEGT. V shed 4 bases, J shed 7 bases, and the junction held 10 bases outside the gene matches. This CDR3 is 17 amino acids long. The DNA of the CDR3 is TGTGCCAGCAGTGCGGGCCTCGGGGGACAGGGGAATTCACCCCTCCACTTT. It encodes CASSAGLGGQGNSPLHF.

This clonotype has just a few counts. This CDR3 is CASSYSEGLSNTEAFF. In nucleotides, the CDR3 is TGTGCCAGCAGTTACTCCGAAGGCCTCTCGAACACTGAAGCTTTCTTT. The chain couples TRBV6-5 to TRBJ1-1; D is ambiguous. The germline gives CDR1 MNHEY, CDR2 SVGAGI. The germline V and J ends were trimmed by 0 bases and 1 base, with 12 bases remaining between them. This CDR3 is 16 amino acids long.

The gene calls are TRBV27 and TRBJ2-7; 10 bases fit TRBD1. Germline V gene lookup returns CDR1 MNHEY and CDR2 SMNVEV (reference sequence). CDR3 size: 17 residues. V was clipped by 2 bases and J by 5 bases; unmatched bases: 12. The CDR3 region is CASSLRTRQGATHEQYF. The CDR3 nucleotides read TGTGCCAGCAGTTTACGAACCCGACAGGGGGCGACCCACGAGCAGTACTTC.

This clonotype has just a few counts. The chain uses TRBV5-1 and TRBJ2-6, with D possibly called TRBD1 or TRBD2 (5 bases each). Germline V gene data show CDR1 as SGHRS and CDR2 as YFSETQ. V was shortened by 1 base and J by 0 bases, with 14 bases between the two germline ends. The CDR3 totals 18 residues. CDR3 protein: CASSLPSGRFSGANVLTF. The CDR3 coding sequence is TGCGCCAGCAGCTTGCCCTCGGGACGTTTCTCTGGGGCCAACGTCCTGACTTTC.

This clonotype was found a few times. The CDR3 loop reads CASGSIVYGYTF. CDR3 sequence (DNA): TGTGCCAGTGGCAGCATCGTCTATGGCTACACCTTC. The chain combines TRBV3-1 with TRBJ1-2; D remains ambiguous. Germline assignment: CDR1 LGHDT and CDR2 YNNKEL (reference sequence). Trimming removed 9 bases from V and 4 bases from J, with 12 bases in between. This CDR3 has 12 amino acids.

This clonotype was picked up a small number of times. The rearrangement links TRBV4-1 to TRBJ2-5; D may correspond to TRBD1 or TRBD2 (6 bases each). The germline gives CDR1 MGHRA, CDR2 YSYEKL. The ends were cut back, 5 bases at V and 2 bases at J, with 12 bases in the middle. The CDR3 runs 14 residues. The CDR3, as DNA: TGCGCCAGCAGCTCTCCGGGGGCACAAGAGACCCAGTACTTC. Translated: CASSSPGAQETQYF.

In its sample, this clonotype was seen many times. The chain recombines TRBV28 with TRBJ2-4; no reliable D call. V lost 1 base and J lost 7, with 5 bases in between. The CDR3 runs to 12 residues. CDR1 and CDR2 (germline): MDHEN, SYDVKM. The CDR3 DNA sequence: TGTGCCAGCAGTTTATCCGGGAACATTCAGTACTTC. This gives the protein CASSLSGNIQYF.